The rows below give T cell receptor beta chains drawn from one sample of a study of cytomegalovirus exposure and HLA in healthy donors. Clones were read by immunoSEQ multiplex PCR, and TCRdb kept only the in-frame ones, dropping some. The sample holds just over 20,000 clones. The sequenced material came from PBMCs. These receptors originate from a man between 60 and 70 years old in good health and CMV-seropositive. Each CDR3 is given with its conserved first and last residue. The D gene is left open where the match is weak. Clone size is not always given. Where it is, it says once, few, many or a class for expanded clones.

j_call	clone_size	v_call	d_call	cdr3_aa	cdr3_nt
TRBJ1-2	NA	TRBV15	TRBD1	CATSRGATGREGYTF	TGTGCCACCAGCCGCGGAGCGACAGGGCGTGAGGGCTACACCTTC
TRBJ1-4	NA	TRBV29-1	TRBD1	CSVEEDRGGEKLFF	TGCAGCGTTGAAGAGGACAGGGGTGGCGAAAAACTGTTTTTT
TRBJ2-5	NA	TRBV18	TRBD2	CASSLTSGAIQETQYF	TGTGCCAGCTCACTCACTAGCGGCGCCATCCAAGAGACCCAGTACTTC
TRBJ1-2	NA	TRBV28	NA	CASRPLGEGSYGYTF	TGTGCCAGCAGGCCACTTGGGGAGGGAAGCTATGGCTACACCTTC
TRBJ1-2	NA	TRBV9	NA	CASMRGRQPYGYTF	TGTGCCAGCATGCGGGGGCGCCAACCCTATGGCTACACCTTC
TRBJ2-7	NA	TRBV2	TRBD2	CASSDLGGYEQYF	TGTGCCAGCAGTGATTTGGGGGGGTACGAGCAGTACTTC
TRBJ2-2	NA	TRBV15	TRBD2	CATSRGGLAGILSTGELFF	TGTGCCACCAGCAGAGGCGGACTAGCGGGTATTCTAAGCACCGGGGAGCTGTTTTTT
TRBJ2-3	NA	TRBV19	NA	CASSIDQGSTDTQYF	TGTGCCAGTAGTATAGACCAGGGAAGCACAGATACGCAGTATTTT
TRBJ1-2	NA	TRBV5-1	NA	CASSFDPGQSYGYTF	TGCGCCAGCAGCTTCGACCCGGGACAAAGCTATGGCTACACCTTC
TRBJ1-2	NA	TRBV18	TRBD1	CASSGTGGRLGYTF	TGTGCCAGCTCTGGGACAGGGGGTCGGCTTGGCTACACCTTC
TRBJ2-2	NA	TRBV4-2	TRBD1	CASSPYENRGTGELFF	TGTGCCAGCAGCCCCTACGAAAACAGGGGCACCGGGGAGCTGTTTTTT
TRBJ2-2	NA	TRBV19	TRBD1	CASSVAGTANTGELFF	TGTGCCAGTAGTGTGGCCGGGACAGCCAACACCGGGGAGCTGTTTTTT
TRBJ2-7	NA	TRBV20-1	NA	CSARASHEQYF	TGCAGTGCTAGAGCCTCCCACGAGCAGTACTTC
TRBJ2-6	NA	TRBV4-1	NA	CASSQSFISWGANVLTF	TGCGCCAGCAGCCAAAGTTTCATAAGCTGGGGGGCCAACGTCCTGACTTTC
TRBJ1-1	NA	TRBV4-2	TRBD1	CASSQEGSTGAFTEAFF	TGTGCCAGCAGCCAAGAAGGATCGACAGGGGCTTTCACTGAAGCTTTCTTT
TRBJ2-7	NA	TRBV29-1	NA	CSVVGAEGAYEQYF	TGCAGCGTGGTGGGGGCCGAGGGGGCCTACGAGCAGTACTTC
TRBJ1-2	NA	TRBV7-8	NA	CASSASFRVAANYGYTF	TGTGCCAGCAGCGCCTCTTTCCGAGTAGCCGCTAACTATGGCTACACCTTC
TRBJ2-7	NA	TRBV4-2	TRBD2	CASSQELAGIYEQYF	TGTGCCAGCAGCCAAGAGTTAGCGGGAATCTACGAGCAGTACTTC
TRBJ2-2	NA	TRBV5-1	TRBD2	CASSFGLATAGELFF	TGCGCCAGCAGCTTCGGACTAGCGACGGCCGGGGAGCTGTTTTTT
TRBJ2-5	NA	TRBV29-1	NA	CSVEPGETQYF	TGCAGCGTAGAACCAGGCGAGACCCAGTACTTC
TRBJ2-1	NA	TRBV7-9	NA	CASSLDLTRPSDEQFF	TGTGCCAGCAGCTTAGATTTGACTAGGCCTAGCGATGAGCAGTTCTTC
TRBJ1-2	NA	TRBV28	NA	CASGTGRGDSF	TGTGCCAGCGGGACGGGCAGGGGAGATAGCTTC
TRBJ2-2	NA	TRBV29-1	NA	CSVAGGGGNTGELFF	TGCAGCGTTGCAGGGGGCGGGGGCAACACCGGGGAGCTGTTTTTT
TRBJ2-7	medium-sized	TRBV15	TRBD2	CATSGLAGEEQYF	TGTGCCACCAGCGGGTTAGCGGGAGAAGAGCAGTACTTC
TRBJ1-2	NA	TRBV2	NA	CASSEARGSYGYTF	TGTGCCAGCAGTGAAGCAAGGGGTAGCTATGGCTACACCTTC
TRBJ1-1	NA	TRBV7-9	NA	CASSPGLNTEAFF	TGTGCCAGCAGCCCGGGATTGAACACTGAAGCTTTCTTT
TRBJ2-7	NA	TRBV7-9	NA	CASVKTATYEQYF	TGTGCCAGCGTTAAGACAGCTACCTACGAGCAGTACTTC
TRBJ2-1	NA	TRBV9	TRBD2	CASSPTSGRTYNEQFF	TGTGCCAGCAGCCCGACTAGCGGGAGAACCTACAATGAGCAGTTCTTC
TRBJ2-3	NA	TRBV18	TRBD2	CASSLRTSGSGTDTQYF	TGTGCCAGCTCCCTCCGGACTAGCGGGAGCGGCACAGATACGCAGTATTTT
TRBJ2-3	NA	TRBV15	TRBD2	CATSRDSGSGRFGFLNTQYF	TGTGCCACCAGCAGAGATTCAGGTAGCGGGAGGTTCGGGTTCCTCAATACGCAGTATTTT